Listed below are T cell receptor beta chains from one sample, sequenced in a study of metastatic and nonmetastatic thyroid tumors. TCRdb reprocessed the PCR reads using MiXCR. The table lists fewer than 5,500 clones, 25% to 30% of them singletons. Sequenced material: adjacent normal tissue. The receptors derive from a female donor with papillary thyroid cancer or a benign thyroid nodule (not recorded which). Some clones in this sample may be carry-over from other donors' samples. The CDR3 runs from the conserved cysteine through the conserved F or W. The order of the fields is D gene, J gene, V gene, clone size, CDR3 DNA, CDR3 protein. The D gene is left open where the match is weak. The listing skips clone size in some rows; elsewhere it reads once, few, many or a size class.

d_call: -
j_call: TRBJ2-7
v_call: TRBV6-2/TRBV6-3
clone_size: few
cdr3_nt: TGTGCCAGCAGTATTAGGGCTACAGCATTACACGAGCAGTACTTC
cdr3_aa: CASSIRATALHEQYF

d_call: TRBD2
j_call: TRBJ2-1
v_call: TRBV6-1
clone_size: -
cdr3_nt: TGTGCCAGACGGGGACTAGGTGTCCCTTATGAGCAGTTCTTC
cdr3_aa: CARRGLGVPYEQFF

d_call: -
j_call: TRBJ2-7
v_call: TRBV6-5
clone_size: few
cdr3_nt: TGTGCCAGCAGTTACCACCAGGCTTCCTACGAGCAGTACTTC
cdr3_aa: CASSYHQASYEQYF

d_call: -
j_call: TRBJ2-7
v_call: TRBV7-2
clone_size: -
cdr3_nt: TGTGCCAGCAGCTCCTCCAGGAGAAACGAGCAGTACTTC
cdr3_aa: CASSSSRRNEQYF

d_call: -
j_call: TRBJ2-7
v_call: TRBV4-2
clone_size: -
cdr3_nt: TGTGCCATCAGCCCTGGGCGGGCGTCCGACTTGTACTTC
cdr3_aa: CAISPGRASDLYF

d_call: -
j_call: TRBJ2-1
v_call: TRBV7-3
clone_size: -
cdr3_nt: TGTGCCAGCACCCTATCCCCAAACTCCTACAATGAGCAGTTCTTC
cdr3_aa: CASTLSPNSYNEQFF

d_call: -
j_call: TRBJ2-1
v_call: TRBV19
clone_size: -
cdr3_nt: TGTGCCACTAGACAGTCGTATACATGGTGGAGCTACGAGCAGTTCTTC
cdr3_aa: CATRQSYTWWSYEQFF

d_call: TRBD1
j_call: TRBJ2-7
v_call: TRBV7-8
clone_size: medium-sized
cdr3_nt: TGTGCCAGCAGCCAAAGGACAGGGGTTAACTACGAGCAGTACTTC
cdr3_aa: CASSQRTGVNYEQYF

d_call: TRBD1
j_call: TRBJ1-2
v_call: TRBV12-3/TRBV12-4
clone_size: few
cdr3_nt: TGTGCCAGCAGTTGGGGCAGGGGGCTGGATGGCTACACCTTC
cdr3_aa: CASSWGRGLDGYTF

d_call: TRBD1
j_call: TRBJ1-2
v_call: TRBV6-1
clone_size: -
cdr3_nt: TGTGCCAGCAGGTCTAGACGGACAGGTACCTATGGGTTGACCTTC
cdr3_aa: CASRSRRTGTYGLTF

d_call: -
j_call: TRBJ2-1
v_call: TRBV11-3
clone_size: -
cdr3_nt: TGTGCCAGTAGAAGGGACACCAACGAGCAGTTCTTC
cdr3_aa: CASRRDTNEQFF

d_call: -
j_call: TRBJ2-7
v_call: TRBV28
clone_size: -
cdr3_nt: TGTGCCAGCAGTTACGGCCTTGGCGAGCAGTACTTC
cdr3_aa: CASSYGLGEQYF

d_call: -
j_call: TRBJ2-7
v_call: TRBV11-1
clone_size: -
cdr3_nt: TGTGCCAGCAGCCCCAAATACTCCTACGAGCAGTACTTC
cdr3_aa: CASSPKYSYEQYF

d_call: TRBD2
j_call: TRBJ2-7
v_call: TRBV10-1
clone_size: -
cdr3_nt: TGCGCCAGCAGTGAGTATCCAGCGGGAGTCGGCGATAACTACTTC
cdr3_aa: CASSEYPAGVGDNYF

d_call: -
j_call: TRBJ1-1
v_call: TRBV19
clone_size: medium-sized
cdr3_nt: TGTGCCAGTAGTATCTCTCTAGCCTCGACCGGGGGCACTGAAGCTTTCTTT
cdr3_aa: CASSISLASTGGTEAFF

d_call: -
j_call: TRBJ2-3
v_call: TRBV7-2
clone_size: -
cdr3_nt: TGTGCCAGCAGCCATGGGGAAGATACGCAGTATTTT
cdr3_aa: CASSHGEDTQYF

d_call: -
j_call: TRBJ2-5
v_call: TRBV7-9
clone_size: -
cdr3_nt: TGTGCCAGCAGCCCGCGGGGAGGCCAAGGGACCCAGTCCTTC
cdr3_aa: CASSPRGGQGTQSF

d_call: TRBD1
j_call: TRBJ2-3
v_call: TRBV12-3/TRBV12-4
clone_size: -
cdr3_nt: TGTGCCAGCAGTTTAGAGGGACAGAACACAGATACGCAGTATTTT
cdr3_aa: CASSLEGQNTDTQYF